This section outlines one T cell receptor beta chain sequence together with its context. Its specificity is not known. The sample belongs to a study of identical twins. This CDR3 has 12 amino acids. Per the germline V gene, CDR1 is DFQATT and CDR2 is SNEGSKA (reference sequence). Trimming took 3 bases from V and 4 from J, leaving 9 bases between them. Overall study results and limits: Without tracking the same donors, conclusions rested on cross-sectional statistical analysis.

Template switching, a step in the protocol, added a universal primer site, and cDNA carried unique molecular identifiers. TCRdb re-called the 5' RACE reads with MiXCR, one entry per CDR3 protein. The sample includes roughly 1,500,000 distinct CDR3 sequences, about 32% of them seen just once. Source material: cord blood. The sequence derives from a newborn girl in good health. The J gene is TRBJ1-2, the V gene TRBV20-1; the D gene is possibly TRBD1 (5 bases). The CDR3 region has the DNA TGCAGTGCTAGCCCGACAGTCTATGGCTACACCTTC. Its translation: CSASPTVYGYTF.